Listed here are 4 T cell receptor beta chains from one sample, sequenced in a study of a mutant IDH1 vaccine in newly diagnosed glioma. Here immunoSEQ multiplex PCR was the method, and the copy in TCRdb shows in-frame clones only, minus some. Here the sample spans some 61,000 clones, 65% to 90% being singletons. Indicated time point: baseline, week 1 (first vaccination visit). The treatment: pre-vaccination baseline after standard-of-care therapy. This specimen consisted of PBMCs, obtained from a glioma patient treated with radiotherapy, temozolomide or both. The origin of the receptors is a man aged 25 to 40 with glioma.

The chain has TRBV2 and TRBJ1-6, with D uncertain. This CDR3 has 13 amino acids. Trimming removed 6 bases from V and 8 bases from J, with 11 bases in between. In germline, CDR1 is SNHLY, CDR2 FYNNEI. The chain's CDR3 is CASRRSRDSPLHF. The CDR3 DNA reads as TGTGCCAGCAGGAGGAGCCGGGATTCACCCCTCCACTTT.

The chain combines TRBV13 with TRBJ2-5; D gene uncertain. Germline assignment: CDR1 PRHDT and CDR2 FYEKMQ (reference sequence). This CDR3 is built from 12 residues. The germline V and J ends were trimmed by 3 bases and 9 bases, with 11 bases remaining between them. CDR3 in amino acids: CASSFPTRAQYF. The CDR3 bases are TGTGCCAGCAGCTTTCCAACCCGGGCCCAGTACTTC.

The chain recombines TRBV27 with TRBJ2-1; D is possibly TRBD2 (6 bases). The CDR3 has 13 amino acids. Looked up from germline, CDR1 is MNHEY and CDR2 is SMNVEV (reference sequence). Trimming removed 5 bases from V and 6 bases from J, with 11 bases in between. CDR3 in amino acids: CASSILLANEQFF. The CDR3 nucleotides read TGTGCCAGCAGTATCCTACTAGCCAATGAGCAGTTCTTC.

This clone has only one observation. The gene calls are TRBV28 and TRBJ2-7; the D gene is possibly TRBD2 (6 bases). The CDR3 extends over 15 amino acids. Per germline, CDR1 MDHEN and CDR2 SYDVKM. V gave up 5 bases and J gave up 0 bases, with 14 bases separating them. CDR3 bases: TGTGCCAGCAGTCCCCGGGACTTTAGCTCCTACGAGCAGTACTTC. Translated: CASSPRDFSSYEQYF.